This T cell receptor (beta chain) was captured by sequencing in a study of molecular identifiers for immune sequencing clone quantification. Germline V lookup: CDR1 MNHEY, CDR2 SMNVEV (reference sequence). J gave up 7 bases and V 3 bases, and 14 bases lay outside the gene matches. The CDR3 totals 16 residues. This clonotype was detected many times. Using its own MiXCR run on the PCR reads, TCRdb lists one record per CDR3 protein. Of 60,000 to 70,000 distinct CDR3 sequences in the sample, 15% to 20% were seen once. Sequencing was carried out using naive CD8+ T cells from blood, with Jurkat cell RNA spiked in. Subset indicated: FACS-sorted CD8+CD4-CCR7+CD45RA+ naive T cells. The source is a human donor in good health. Some libraries in this study had Jurkat cell RNA spiked in. The gene calls are TRBV27 and TRBJ2-5; TRBD2 matches at 7 bases. The CDR3 DNA follows: TGTGCCAGCAGTTTCACGGCGGGAGAGTTTGTAGGGACCCAGTACTTC. Its translation is CASSFTAGEFVGTQYF.